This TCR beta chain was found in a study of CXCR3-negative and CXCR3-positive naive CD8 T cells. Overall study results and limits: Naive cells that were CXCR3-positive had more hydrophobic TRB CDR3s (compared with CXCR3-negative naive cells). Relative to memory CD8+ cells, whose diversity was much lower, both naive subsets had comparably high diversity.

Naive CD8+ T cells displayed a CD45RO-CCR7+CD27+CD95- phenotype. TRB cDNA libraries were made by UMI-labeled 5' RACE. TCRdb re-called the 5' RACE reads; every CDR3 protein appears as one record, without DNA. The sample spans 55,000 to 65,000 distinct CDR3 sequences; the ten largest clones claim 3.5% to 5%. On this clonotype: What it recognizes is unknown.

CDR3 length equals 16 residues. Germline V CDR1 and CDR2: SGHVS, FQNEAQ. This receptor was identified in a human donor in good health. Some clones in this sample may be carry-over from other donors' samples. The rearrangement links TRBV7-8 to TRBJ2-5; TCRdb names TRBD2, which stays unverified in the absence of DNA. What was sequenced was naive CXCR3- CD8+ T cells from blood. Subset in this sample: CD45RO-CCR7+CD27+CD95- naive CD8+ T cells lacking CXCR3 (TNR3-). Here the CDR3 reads CASSWARDTRGETQYF.